This T cell receptor beta chain was observed in a study of response to subunit inactivated influenza vaccine. Broader study findings: After each seasonal influenza vaccination, few new T cells are recruited, the authors suggested.

CDR1 and CDR2 (germline): DFQATT, SNEGSKA (reference sequence). CDR3 size: 13 residues. The V end was cut by 5 bases, the J end by 4 bases, with 12 bases between. This clonotype was seen only a few times. Its antigen is as yet unknown. One entry per CDR3 protein results from TCRdb running MiXCR on the RT-PCR reads. This sample has some 850,000 distinct CDR3 sequences, with approximately 17% found just once. V and J are TRBV20-1 and TRBJ2-1; a weak D match, TRBD2 (6 bases). The receptor was derived from a man in his fifties who received an inactivated influenza vaccine. Here the sequenced sample was PBMCs from blood, taken about 5 days after vaccination. CDR3 nucleotides: TGCAGTGCTCCGGGACTTCTTTACAATGAGCAGTTCTTC. Translated, it gives CSAPGLLYNEQFF.